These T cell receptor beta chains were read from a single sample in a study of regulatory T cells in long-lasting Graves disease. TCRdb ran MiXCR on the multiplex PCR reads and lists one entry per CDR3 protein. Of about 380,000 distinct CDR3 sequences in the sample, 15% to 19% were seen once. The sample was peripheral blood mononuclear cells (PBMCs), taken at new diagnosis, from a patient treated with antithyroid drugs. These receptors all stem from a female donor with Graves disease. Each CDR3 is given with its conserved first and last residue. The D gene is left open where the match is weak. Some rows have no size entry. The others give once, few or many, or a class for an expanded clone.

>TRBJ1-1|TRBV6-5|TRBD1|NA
CASSYGTGGNTEAFF
TGTGCCAGCAGTTACGGGACAGGGGGGAACACTGAAGCTTTCTTT
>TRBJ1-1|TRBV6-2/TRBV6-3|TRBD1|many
CASSYSGQENTEAFF
TGTGCCAGCAGTTACTCAGGACAGGAGAACACTGAAGCTTTCTTT
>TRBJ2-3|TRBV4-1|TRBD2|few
CASSQEPSGDTQYF
TGCGCCAGCAGCCAAGAGCCTAGCGGAGATACGCAGTATTTT
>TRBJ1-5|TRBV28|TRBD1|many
CATSRGGSQPQHF
TGTGCCACTTCCAGGGGGGGAAGTCAGCCCCAGCATTTT
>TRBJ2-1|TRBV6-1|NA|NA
CASSGYQASSYNEQFF
TGTGCCAGCAGTGGATATCAAGCTAGCTCCTACAATGAGCAGTTCTTC
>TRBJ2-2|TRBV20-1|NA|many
CSAPTREGNTGELFF
TGCAGTGCTCCCACCCGAGAGGGGAACACCGGGGAGCTGTTTTTT
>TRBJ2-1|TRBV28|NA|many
CASSLVQAPSYNEQFF
TGTGCCAGCAGTTTAGTACAGGCCCCCTCCTACAATGAGCAGTTCTTC
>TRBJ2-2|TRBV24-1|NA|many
CATSDLPDTGELFF
TGTGCCACCAGTGATTTGCCGGACACCGGGGAGCTGTTTTTT
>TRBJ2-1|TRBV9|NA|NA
CASGGGTAHPVWPNNEQFF
TGTGCCAGCGGCGGGGGGACAGCACACCCAGTCTGGCCTAACAATGAGCAGTTCTTC
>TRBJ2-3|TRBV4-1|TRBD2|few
CASSPRAGGTDTQYF
TGCGCCAGCAGTCCCAGGGCGGGAGGCACAGATACGCAGTATTTT
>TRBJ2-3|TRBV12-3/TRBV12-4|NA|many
CASRGSGSSGPEYF
TGTGCCAGCAGGGGTTCGGGGTCATCGGGCCCTGAGTATTTT
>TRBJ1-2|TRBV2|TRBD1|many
CASSGGQDGGYTF
TGTGCCAGCAGTGGCGGACAGGACGGTGGCTACACCTTC
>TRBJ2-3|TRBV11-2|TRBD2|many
CASSLGLAGFTDTQYF
TGTGCCAGCAGCCTCGGACTAGCGGGGTTTACAGATACGCAGTATTTT
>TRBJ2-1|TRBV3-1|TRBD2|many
CASSQDLSGRAYNEQFF
TGTGCCAGCAGCCAAGATCTAAGCGGGAGGGCCTACAATGAGCAGTTCTTC
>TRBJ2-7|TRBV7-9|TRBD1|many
CASSGTVYEQYF
TGTGCCAGCAGCGGGACAGTCTACGAGCAGTACTTC
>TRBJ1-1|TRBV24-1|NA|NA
CATSDLGREAYF
TGTGCCACCAGTGATTTGGGGCGAGAAGCTTACTTT
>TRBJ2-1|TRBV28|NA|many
CASSTAYNEQFF
TGTGCCAGCAGTACAGCCTACAATGAGCAGTTCTTC
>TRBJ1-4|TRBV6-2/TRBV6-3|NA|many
CASSYQRNEKLFF
TGTGCCAGCAGTTACCAGAGGAATGAAAAACTGTTTTTT
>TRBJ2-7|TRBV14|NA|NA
CASSQGRNPQYF
TGTGCCAGCAGCCAAGGCCGGAACCCGCAGTACTTC
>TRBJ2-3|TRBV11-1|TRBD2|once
CASSSGLGIGTDTQYF
TGTGCCAGCAGCTCGGGACTAGGGATAGGCACAGATACGCAGTATTTT
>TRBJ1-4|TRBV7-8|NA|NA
CASSLVRFSEKLFF
TGTGCCAGCAGCTTAGTCAGGTTTAGCGAAAAACTGTTTTTT
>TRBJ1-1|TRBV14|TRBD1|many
CASSLGQGAAEAFF
TGTGCCAGCAGCCTCGGACAGGGGGCAGCTGAAGCTTTCTTT
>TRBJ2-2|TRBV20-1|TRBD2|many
CSARRQRGRITGELFF
TGCAGTGCTAGACGTCAGCGGGGGAGAATCACCGGGGAGCTGTTTTTT
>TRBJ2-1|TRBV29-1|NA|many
CSVSRDYNEQFF
TGCAGCGTGAGCCGGGACTACAATGAGCAGTTCTTC
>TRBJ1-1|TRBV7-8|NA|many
CASSLGARLNTEAFF
TGTGCCAGCAGCTTAGGGGCCCGATTGAACACTGAAGCTTTCTTT
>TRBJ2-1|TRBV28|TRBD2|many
CASSPPPQSGSRNEQFF
TGTGCCAGCAGTCCTCCCCCCCAGAGCGGGAGCCGCAATGAGCAGTTCTTC
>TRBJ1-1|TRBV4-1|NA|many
CASSEVGPTEAFF
TGCGCCAGCAGCGAGGTCGGTCCCACTGAAGCTTTCTTT
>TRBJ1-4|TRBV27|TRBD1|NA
CASSSTSGTDLEKLFF
TGTGCCAGCAGTTCGACTTCCGGGACAGACTTAGAAAAACTGTTTTTT
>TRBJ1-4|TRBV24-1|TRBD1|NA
CATSDTEPGQGSEKLFF
TGTGCCACCAGTGATACAGAACCGGGACAGGGAAGTGAAAAACTGTTTTTT
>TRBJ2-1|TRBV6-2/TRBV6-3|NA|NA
CASSGHGTHNEQFF
TGTGCCAGCAGTGGACACGGGACTCACAATGAGCAGTTCTTC
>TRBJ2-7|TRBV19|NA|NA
CASRGSSGMYF
TGTGCCAGTAGGGGGAGTTCGGGGATGTACTTC
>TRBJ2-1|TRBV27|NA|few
CASSFLGGNEQFF
TGTGCCAGCAGTTTTTTAGGAGGAAATGAGCAGTTCTTC
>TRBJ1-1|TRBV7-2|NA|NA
CASSRQNMNTEAFF
TGTGCCAGCAGTCGACAGAACATGAACACTGAAGCTTTCTTT
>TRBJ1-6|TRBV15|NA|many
CATSRVDSYNSPLHF
TGTGCCACCAGCAGAGTAGACTCTTATAATTCACCCCTCCACTTT
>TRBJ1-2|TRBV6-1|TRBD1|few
CASRQGVDGYTF
TGTGCCAGCAGGCAGGGGGTTGATGGCTACACCTTC
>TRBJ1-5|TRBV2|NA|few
CASSETGTWGNQPQHF
TGTGCCAGCAGTGAAACCGGGACTTGGGGCAATCAGCCCCAGCATTTT
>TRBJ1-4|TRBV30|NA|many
CAGRKRGATNEKLFF
TGTGCCGGAAGAAAGCGGGGGGCAACTAATGAAAAACTGTTTTTT
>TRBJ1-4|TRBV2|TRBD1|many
CASSPTGVREKLFF
TGTGCCAGCAGTCCGACAGGGGTTCGGGAAAAACTGTTTTTT
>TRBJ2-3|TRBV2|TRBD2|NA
CASRAWRGDTGTQYF
TGTGCCAGCAGGGCCTGGCGGGGGGACACAGGTACGCAGTATTTT
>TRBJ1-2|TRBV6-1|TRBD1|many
CASNGQDYGYTF
TGTGCCAGCAATGGACAGGATTATGGCTACACCTTC
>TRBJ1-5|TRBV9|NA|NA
CASSVDNRYQPQHF
TGTGCCAGCAGCGTAGATAACCGATATCAGCCCCAGCATTTT
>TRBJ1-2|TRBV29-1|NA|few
CSVEDPAEINYGYTF
TGCAGCGTTGAAGATCCGGCAGAAATAAACTATGGCTACACCTTC
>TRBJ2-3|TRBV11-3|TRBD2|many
CASSLGLAGGTDTQYF
TGTGCCAGCAGCTTAGGATTAGCGGGGGGAACAGATACGCAGTATTTT
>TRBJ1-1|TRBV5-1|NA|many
CASSSRGGRYTEAFF
TGCGCCAGCAGCTCGCGTGGAGGGAGATACACTGAAGCTTTCTTT
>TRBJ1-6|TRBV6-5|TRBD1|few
CASSYGLPGQGNSPLHF
TGTGCCAGCAGTTACGGCTTACCGGGACAGGGCAATTCACCCCTCCACTTT
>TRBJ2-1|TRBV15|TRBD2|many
CATSRDLTSGTNNEQFF
TGTGCCACCAGCAGAGACCTGACTAGCGGGACGAACAATGAGCAGTTCTTC
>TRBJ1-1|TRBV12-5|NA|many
CASGLVRAGAGENTEAFF
TGTGCTAGTGGTTTGGTAAGGGCAGGGGCAGGAGAGAACACTGAAGCTTTCTTT
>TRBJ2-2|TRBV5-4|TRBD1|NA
CATSPRTGARRGLFF
TGTGCCACCTCTCCTCGGACAGGGGCGAGGCGGGGACTGTTTTTT
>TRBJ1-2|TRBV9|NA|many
CASSTGPSYGYTF
TGTGCCAGCAGCACCGGCCCCTCCTATGGCTACACCTTC
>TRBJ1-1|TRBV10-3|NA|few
CAISGQTLNTEAFF
TGTGCCATCAGCGGGCAGACATTGAACACTGAAGCTTTCTTT
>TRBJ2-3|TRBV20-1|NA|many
CSAERPTDTQYF
TGCAGTGCTGAGCGGCCCACAGATACGCAGTATTTT
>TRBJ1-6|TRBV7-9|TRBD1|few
CASSLAGQGNSPLHF
TGTGCCAGCAGCTTAGCGGGACAGGGAAATTCACCCCTCCACTTT
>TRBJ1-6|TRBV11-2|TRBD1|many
CASSLSGTGNSPLHF
TGTGCCAGCAGCCTCTCGGGGACAGGGAATTCACCCCTCCACTTT
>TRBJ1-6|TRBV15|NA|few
CATSREAVINSPLHF
TGTGCCACCAGCAGAGAAGCAGTGATTAATTCACCCCTCCACTTT
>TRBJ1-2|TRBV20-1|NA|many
CSARIGYGYAF
TGCAGTGCTAGAATAGGCTATGGCTACGCCTTC